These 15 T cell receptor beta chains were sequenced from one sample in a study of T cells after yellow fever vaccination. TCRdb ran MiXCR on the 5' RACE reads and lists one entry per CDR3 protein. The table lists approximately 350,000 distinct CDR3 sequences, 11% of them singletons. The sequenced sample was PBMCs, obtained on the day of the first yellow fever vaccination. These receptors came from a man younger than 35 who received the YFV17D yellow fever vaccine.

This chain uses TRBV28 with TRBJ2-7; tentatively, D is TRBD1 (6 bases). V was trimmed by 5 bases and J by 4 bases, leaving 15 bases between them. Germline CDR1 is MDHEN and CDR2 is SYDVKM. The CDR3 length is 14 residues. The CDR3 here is CASSTQTGGYEQYV. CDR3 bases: TGTGCCAGCAGTACCCAGACAGGAGGATACGAGCAGTACGTC.

The CDR3 spells CASSSRQGVSEQFF. The CDR3 bases are TGTGCCAGCAGCTCTCGGCAGGGGGTCAGTGAGCAGTTCTTC. The chain has TRBV5-5 and TRBJ2-1; 7 bases are a match to TRBD1. CDR1 and CDR2 (germline): SGHKS, YYEKEE (reference sequence). V gave up 3 bases and J gave up 9 bases; unmatched junction bases: 9. This CDR3 has 14 residues.

The DNA of the CDR3 is TGCGCCAGCAGCTTGGTGGGAGCCAGTGCTTTGGAAGAGACCCAGTACTTC. Protein sequence: CASSLVGASALEETQYF. The rearrangement uses TRBV5-1 and TRBJ2-5, with a tentative D call TRBD2 (5 bases). V was pared by 0 bases and J by 3 bases, with 18 bases between. There are 17 residues in the CDR3. The germline V gene encodes CDR1 SGHRS and CDR2 YFSETQ.

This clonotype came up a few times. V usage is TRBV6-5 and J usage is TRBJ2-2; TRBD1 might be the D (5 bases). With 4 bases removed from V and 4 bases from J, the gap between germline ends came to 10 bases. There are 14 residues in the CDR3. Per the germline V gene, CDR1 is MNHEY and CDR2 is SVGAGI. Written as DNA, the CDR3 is TGTGCCAGCAGTTTGGGGCCTCTCACCGGGGAGCTGTTTTTT. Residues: CASSLGPLTGELFF.

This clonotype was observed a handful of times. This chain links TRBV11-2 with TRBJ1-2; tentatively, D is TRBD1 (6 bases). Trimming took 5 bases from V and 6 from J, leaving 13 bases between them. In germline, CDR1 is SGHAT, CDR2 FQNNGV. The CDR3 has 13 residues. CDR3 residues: CASSPGQIHGYTF. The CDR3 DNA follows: TGTGCCAGCAGCCCTGGACAGATCCATGGCTACACCTTC.

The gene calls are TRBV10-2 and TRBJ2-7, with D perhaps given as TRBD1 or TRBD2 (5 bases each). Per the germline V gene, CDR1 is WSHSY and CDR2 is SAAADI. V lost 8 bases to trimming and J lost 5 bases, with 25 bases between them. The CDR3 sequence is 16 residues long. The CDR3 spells CASSIGHLLGSNEQYF. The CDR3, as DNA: TGCGCCAGCTCGATCGGACACCTCTTAGGGAGCAACGAGCAGTACTTC.

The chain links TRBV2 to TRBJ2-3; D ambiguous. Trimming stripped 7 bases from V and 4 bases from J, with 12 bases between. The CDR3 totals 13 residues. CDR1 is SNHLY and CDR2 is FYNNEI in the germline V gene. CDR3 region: CASIRIGPDTQYF. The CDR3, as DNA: TGTGCCAGCATCCGAATAGGGCCAGATACGCAGTATTTT.

The CDR3 region is CASSYRTDQPQHF. Here the CDR3 DNA reads TGTGCCAGCAGCTACCGGACCGATCAGCCCCAGCATTTT. V usage is TRBV7-9 and J usage is TRBJ1-5; D is undetermined. Looked up from germline, CDR1 is SEHNR and CDR2 is FQNEAQ (reference sequence). V lost 4 bases and J lost 5, with 9 bases in between. This CDR3 contains 13 residues.

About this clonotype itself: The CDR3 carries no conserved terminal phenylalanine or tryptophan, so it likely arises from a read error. CDR3 in amino acids: CASSIGGSYNEQFS. The CDR3 region has the DNA TGTGCCAGTAGTATAGGGGGCTCCTACAATGAGCAGTTCTCC. The rearrangement links TRBV19 to TRBJ2-1; D remains ambiguous. Per germline, CDR1 LNHDA and CDR2 SQIVND (reference sequence). CDR3 length: 14 amino acids. V was trimmed by 1 base and J by 0 bases, leaving 4 bases between them.

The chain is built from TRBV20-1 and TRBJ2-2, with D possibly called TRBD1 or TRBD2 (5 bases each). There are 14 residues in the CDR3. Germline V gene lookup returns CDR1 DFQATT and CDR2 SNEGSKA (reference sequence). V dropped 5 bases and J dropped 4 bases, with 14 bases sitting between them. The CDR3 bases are TGCAGTGCTTATAAGGGACGTGGCACCGGGGAGCTGTTTTTT. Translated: CSAYKGRGTGELFF.

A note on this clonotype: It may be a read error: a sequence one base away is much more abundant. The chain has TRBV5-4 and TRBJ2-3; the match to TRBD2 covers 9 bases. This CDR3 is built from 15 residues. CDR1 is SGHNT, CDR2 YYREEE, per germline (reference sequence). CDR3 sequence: CASSLGGGAADKQYF. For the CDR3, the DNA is TGTGCCAGCAGCTTGGGCGGGGGGGCCGCAGATAAGCAGTATTTT. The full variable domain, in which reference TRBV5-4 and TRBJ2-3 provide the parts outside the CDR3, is ETGVTQSPTHLIKTRGQQVTLRCSSQSGHNTVSWYQQALGQGPQFIFQYYREEENGRGNFPPRFSGLQFPNYSSELNVNALELDDSALYLCASSLGGGAADKQYFGPGTRLTVL.

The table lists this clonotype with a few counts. CDR3 DNA: TGTGCCAGCAGCTTGGGTGCGGGGGCCGGGGAAGATACGCAGTATTTT. Translating it yields CASSLGAGAGEDTQYF. This chain links TRBV5-4 with TRBJ2-3; possibly TRBD2 for D (7 bases). The CDR3 is made up of 16 amino acids. The germline V gene encodes CDR1 SGHNT and CDR2 YYREEE (reference sequence). Trimming stripped 0 bases from V and 5 bases from J, with 16 bases between.

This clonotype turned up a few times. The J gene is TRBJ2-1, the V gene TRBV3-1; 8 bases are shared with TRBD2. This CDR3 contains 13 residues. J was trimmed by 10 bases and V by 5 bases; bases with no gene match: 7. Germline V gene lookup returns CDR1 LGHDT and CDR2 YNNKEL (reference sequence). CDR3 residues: CASSLRSSGEQFF. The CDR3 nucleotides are TGTGCCAGCAGCTTAAGGTCTAGCGGGGAGCAGTTCTTC.

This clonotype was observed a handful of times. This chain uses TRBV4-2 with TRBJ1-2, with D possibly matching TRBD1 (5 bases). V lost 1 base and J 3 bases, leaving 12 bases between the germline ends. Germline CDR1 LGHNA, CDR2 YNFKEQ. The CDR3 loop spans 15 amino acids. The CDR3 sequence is CASSQGGGDHYGYTF. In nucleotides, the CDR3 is TGTGCCAGCAGCCAAGGAGGCGGGGACCACTATGGCTACACCTTC.

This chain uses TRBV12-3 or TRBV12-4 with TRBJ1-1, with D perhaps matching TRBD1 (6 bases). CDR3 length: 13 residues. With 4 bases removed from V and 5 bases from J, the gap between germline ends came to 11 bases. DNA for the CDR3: TGTGCCAGCAGTTCCACAGGGAGGACTGAAGCTTTCTTT. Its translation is CASSSTGRTEAFF.